A single sample gave rise to the 7 T cell receptor beta chains below, sequenced in a study of blood T cell repertoires in COVID-19. Only in-frame clones appear in the TCRdb table, and some are missing; sequencing was by immunoSEQ multiplex PCR. This repertoire shows more than 200,000 clones, 65% to 85% found once; its top ten account for around 4.1%. The sequencing sample was made of peripheral blood. The receptor set was obtained from a woman in her thirties or forties with active or convalescent COVID-19.

This chain connects TRBV30 to TRBJ1-3; no clear D. V dropped 5 bases and J dropped 9 bases, with 11 bases sitting between them. The germline gives CDR1 GTSNPN, CDR2 SVGIG (reference sequence). The length of the CDR3 is 11 residues. The CDR3 loop reads CAWSSPGTIYF. Here the CDR3 DNA reads TGTGCCTGGTCCTCTCCGGGCACCATATATTTT. The whole variable domain, filled in from reference TRBV30 and TRBJ1-3, reads SQTIHQWPATLVQPVGSPLSLECTVEGTSNPNLYWYRQAAGRGLQLLFYSVGIGQISSEVPQNLSASRPQDRQFILSSKKLLLSDSGFYLCAWSSPGTIYFGEGSWLTVV.

Comment on this clone: The junction departs from germline at one end; a sequencing error may be responsible. V gene TRBV12-3 or TRBV12-4 combines with J gene TRBJ2-2; weak D call: TRBD1 (6 bases). The CDR3 runs to 12 residues. CDR3 DNA sequence: TGTGCCAGCAGTAGGGACACCCGGGAGCTGTTTTTT. Amino acids: CASSRDTRELFF.

This chain connects TRBV12-3 or TRBV12-4 to TRBJ1-4; 10 positions agree with TRBD1. CDR3 length: 13 amino acids. The ends lost 6 bases at V and 6 bases at J; junction bases unmatched: 1. CDR3 nucleotides: TGTGCCAGCAGGGGGACAGGGGATGAAAAACTGTTTTTT. Translated, it gives CASRGTGDEKLFF.

The rearrangement uses TRBV2 and TRBJ1-6, with no clear D. The CDR3 has 12 residues. V was cut by 7 bases and J by 7 bases, with 8 bases left in between. Germline V gives CDR1 SNHLY, CDR2 FYNNEI. CDR3 nucleotides: TGTGCCAGCAAGGCAGGCAATTCACCCCTCCACTTT. Translated, it gives CASKAGNSPLHF.

This chain uses TRBV10-3 with TRBJ2-1, with 10 positions matching TRBD1. Trimming cost V 10 bases and J 8 bases; bases outside gene matches: 5. The CDR3 has 12 residues. The germline V gene encodes CDR1 ENHRY and CDR2 SYGVKD. CDR3 residues: CATRDRGDEQFF. DNA of the CDR3: TGTGCCACTCGGGACAGGGGAGATGAGCAGTTCTTC.

This rearrangement joins TRBV11-2 to TRBJ1-1; possible D gene TRBD1, 5 bases. Trimming stripped 0 bases from V and 1 base from J, with 9 bases between. The CDR3 totals 15 residues. The V gene's germline CDR1 is SGHAT and CDR2 FQNNGV. CDR3 DNA: TGTGCCAGCAGCTTAGACCAGGGCTCGAACACTGAAGCTTTCTTT. Residues: CASSLDQGSNTEAFF.

V and J are TRBV12-5 and TRBJ1-4; 8 bases are shared with TRBD1. V was clipped by 1 base and J by 2 bases; unmatched bases: 3. Germline CDR1 reads LGHNT; CDR2 reads FRNRAP. The CDR3 is 16 amino acids. In DNA, the CDR3 is TGTGCTAGTGGTTTGGGGACAGGGAAGACTAATGAAAAACTGTTTTTT. Its protein product is CASGLGTGKTNEKLFF.